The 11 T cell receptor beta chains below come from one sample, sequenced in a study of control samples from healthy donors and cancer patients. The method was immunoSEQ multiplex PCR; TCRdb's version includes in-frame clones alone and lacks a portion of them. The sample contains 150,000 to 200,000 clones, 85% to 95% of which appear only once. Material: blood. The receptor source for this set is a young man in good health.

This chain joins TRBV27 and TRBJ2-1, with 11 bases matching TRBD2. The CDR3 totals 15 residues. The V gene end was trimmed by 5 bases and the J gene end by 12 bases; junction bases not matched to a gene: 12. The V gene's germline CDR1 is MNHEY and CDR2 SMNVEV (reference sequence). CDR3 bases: TGTGCCAGCAGTCTAGCGGGGGGCTCCCCTGGGGGGCAGTTCTTC. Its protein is CASSLAGGSPGGQFF.

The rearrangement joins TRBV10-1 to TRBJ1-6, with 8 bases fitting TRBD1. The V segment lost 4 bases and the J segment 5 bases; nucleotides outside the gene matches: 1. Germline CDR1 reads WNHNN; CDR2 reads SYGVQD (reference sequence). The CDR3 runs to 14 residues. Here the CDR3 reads CASSAGGNNSPLHF. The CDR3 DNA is TGCGCCAGCAGTGCAGGGGGCAATAATTCACCCCTCCACTTT.

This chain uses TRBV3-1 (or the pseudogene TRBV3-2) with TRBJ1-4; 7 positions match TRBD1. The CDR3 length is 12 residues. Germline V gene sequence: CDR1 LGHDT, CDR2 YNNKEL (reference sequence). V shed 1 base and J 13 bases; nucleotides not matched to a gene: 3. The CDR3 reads CASSQGGDRLFF. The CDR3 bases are TGTGCCAGCAGCCAAGGGGGGGACAGACTGTTTTTT.

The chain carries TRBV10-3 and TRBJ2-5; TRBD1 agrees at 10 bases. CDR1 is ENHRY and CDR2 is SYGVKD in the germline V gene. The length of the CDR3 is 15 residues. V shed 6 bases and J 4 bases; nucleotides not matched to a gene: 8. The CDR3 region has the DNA TGTGCCATCAGGACCGACAGGGGGCGGAGAGAGACCCAGTACTTC. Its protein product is CAIRTDRGRRETQYF.

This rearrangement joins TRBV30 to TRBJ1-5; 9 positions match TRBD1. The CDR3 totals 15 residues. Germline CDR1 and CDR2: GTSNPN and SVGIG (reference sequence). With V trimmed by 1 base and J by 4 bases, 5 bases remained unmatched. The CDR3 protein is CAWSDGDRENQPQHF. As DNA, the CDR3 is TGTGCCTGGAGTGACGGGGACAGGGAGAATCAGCCCCAGCATTTT. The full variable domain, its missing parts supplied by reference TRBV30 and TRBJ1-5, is SQTIHQWPATLVQPVGSPLSLECTVEGTSNPNLYWYRQAAGRGLQLLFYSVGIGQISSEVPQNLSASRPQDRQFILSSKKLLLSDSGFYLCAWSDGDRENQPQHFGDGTRLSIL.

CDR3 sequence: CAISDRVNTEAFF. The CDR3 bases are TGTGCCATCAGTGACAGGGTGAACACTGAAGCTTTCTTT. V gene TRBV10-3 combines with J gene TRBJ1-1; possible D gene TRBD1, 5 bases. V was pared by 3 bases and J by 0 bases, with 5 bases between. Germline V gives CDR1 ENHRY, CDR2 SYGVKD. This CDR3 has 13 residues.

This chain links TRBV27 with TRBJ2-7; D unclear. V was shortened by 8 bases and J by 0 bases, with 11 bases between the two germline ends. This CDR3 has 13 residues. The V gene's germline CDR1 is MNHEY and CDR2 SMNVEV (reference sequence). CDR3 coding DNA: TGTGCCAGCGCCCCTCTCAGCTCCTACGAGCAGTACTTC. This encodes CASAPLSSYEQYF.

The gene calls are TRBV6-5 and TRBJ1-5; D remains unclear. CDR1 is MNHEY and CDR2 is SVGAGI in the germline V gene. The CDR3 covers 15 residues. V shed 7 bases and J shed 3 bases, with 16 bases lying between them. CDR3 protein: CASNLRPGDNQPQHF. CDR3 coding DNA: TGTGCCAGCAATTTAAGACCGGGCGACAATCAGCCCCAGCATTTT.

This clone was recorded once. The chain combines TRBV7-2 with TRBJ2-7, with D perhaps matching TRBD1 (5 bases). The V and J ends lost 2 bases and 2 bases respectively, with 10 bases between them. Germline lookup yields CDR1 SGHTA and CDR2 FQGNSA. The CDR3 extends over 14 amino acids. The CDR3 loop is CASSLRQPPYEQYF. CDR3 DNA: TGTGCCAGCAGCTTACGACAGCCCCCCTACGAGCAGTACTTC.

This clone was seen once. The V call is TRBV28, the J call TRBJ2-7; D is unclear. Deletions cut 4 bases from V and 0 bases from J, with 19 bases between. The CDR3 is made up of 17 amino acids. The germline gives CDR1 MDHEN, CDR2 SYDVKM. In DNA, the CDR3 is TGTGCCAGCAGTTCTCTTAGGGCGGTCAGGAGCTCCTACGAGCAGTACTTC. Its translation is CASSSLRAVRSSYEQYF. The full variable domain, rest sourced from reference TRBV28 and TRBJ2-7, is DVKVTQSSRYLVKRTGEKVFLECVQDMDHENMFWYRQDPGLGLRLIYFSYDVKMKEKGDIPEGYSVSREKKERFSLILESASTNQTSMYLCASSSLRAVRSSYEQYFGPGTRLTVT.

Here the CDR3 DNA reads TGCGCCAGCAGCCAGATCGACAGGGGAGGCAATCAGCCCCAGCATTTT. This codes for CASSQIDRGGNQPQHF. This rearrangement joins TRBV4-1 to TRBJ1-5; 8 nucleotides align to TRBD1. CDR1 is MGHRA, CDR2 YSYEKL, per germline. This CDR3 comprises 16 residues. The V segment lost 3 bases and the J segment 2 bases; nucleotides outside the gene matches: 6.